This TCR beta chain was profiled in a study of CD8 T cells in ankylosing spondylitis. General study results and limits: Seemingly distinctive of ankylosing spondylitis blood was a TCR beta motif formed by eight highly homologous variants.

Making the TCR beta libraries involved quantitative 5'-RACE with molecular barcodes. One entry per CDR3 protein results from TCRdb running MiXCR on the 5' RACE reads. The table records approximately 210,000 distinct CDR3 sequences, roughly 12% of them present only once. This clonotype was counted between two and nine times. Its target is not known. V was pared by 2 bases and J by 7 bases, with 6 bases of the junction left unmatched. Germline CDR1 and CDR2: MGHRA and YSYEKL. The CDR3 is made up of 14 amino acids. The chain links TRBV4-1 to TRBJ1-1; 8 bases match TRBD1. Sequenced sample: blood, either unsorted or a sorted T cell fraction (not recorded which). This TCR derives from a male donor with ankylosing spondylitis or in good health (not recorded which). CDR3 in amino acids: CASSQRQGMGEAFF. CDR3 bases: TGCGCCAGCAGCCAACGACAGGGGATGGGTGAAGCTTTCTTT.